The T cell receptor (beta chain) described here comes from a study of blood T cell repertoires in COVID-19. The wider study: Samples of COVID-19 (acute and convalescent) were obtained from the United States, Italy and Spain. Sources were T cells, B-cell-depleted T cells, or PBMCs; the material itself was cDNA or gDNA.

In the original workflow: The assay estimated nucleated cells by amplifying reference gene primers. The protocol was immunoSEQ multiplex PCR, while the TCRdb copy is restricted to in-frame clones and leaves out a portion. The D gene and trimming were derived from the DNA, and the V and J assignments and clone size from that table. In the table there are roughly 330,000 clones, over 75% of which are singletons. There are a few counts of this clone. The CDR3 is 17 residues long. V shed 0 bases, J shed 2 bases, and the junction held 8 bases outside the gene matches. Germline loops: CDR1 LGHNA, CDR2 YSLEER.

The TCR was taken from a woman aged 45 to 65 with active or convalescent COVID-19. Material: peripheral blood. J is TRBJ2-3 and V is TRBV4-3; TRBD2 agrees at 7 bases. CDR3 region: CASSQDLQRGITDTQYF. CDR3 in DNA: TGCGCCAGCAGCCAAGATCTCCAGCGGGGAATCACAGATACGCAGTATTTT.